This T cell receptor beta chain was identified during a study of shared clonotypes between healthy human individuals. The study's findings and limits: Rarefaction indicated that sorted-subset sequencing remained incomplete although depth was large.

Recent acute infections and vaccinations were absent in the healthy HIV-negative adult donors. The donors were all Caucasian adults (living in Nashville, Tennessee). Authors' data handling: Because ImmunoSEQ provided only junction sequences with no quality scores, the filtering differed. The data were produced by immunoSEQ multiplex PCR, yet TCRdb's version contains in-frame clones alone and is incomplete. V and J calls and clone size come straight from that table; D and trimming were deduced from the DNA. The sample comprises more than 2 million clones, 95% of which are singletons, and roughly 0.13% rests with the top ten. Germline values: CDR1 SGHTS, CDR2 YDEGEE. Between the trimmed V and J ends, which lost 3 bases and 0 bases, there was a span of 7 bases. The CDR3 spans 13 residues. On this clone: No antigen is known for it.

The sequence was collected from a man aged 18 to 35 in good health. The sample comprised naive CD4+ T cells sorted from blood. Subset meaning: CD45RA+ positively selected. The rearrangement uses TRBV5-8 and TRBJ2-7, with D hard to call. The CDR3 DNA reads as TGTGCCAGCAGCTGGAAAGGCTCCTACGAGCAGTACTTC. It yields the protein CASSWKGSYEQYF.